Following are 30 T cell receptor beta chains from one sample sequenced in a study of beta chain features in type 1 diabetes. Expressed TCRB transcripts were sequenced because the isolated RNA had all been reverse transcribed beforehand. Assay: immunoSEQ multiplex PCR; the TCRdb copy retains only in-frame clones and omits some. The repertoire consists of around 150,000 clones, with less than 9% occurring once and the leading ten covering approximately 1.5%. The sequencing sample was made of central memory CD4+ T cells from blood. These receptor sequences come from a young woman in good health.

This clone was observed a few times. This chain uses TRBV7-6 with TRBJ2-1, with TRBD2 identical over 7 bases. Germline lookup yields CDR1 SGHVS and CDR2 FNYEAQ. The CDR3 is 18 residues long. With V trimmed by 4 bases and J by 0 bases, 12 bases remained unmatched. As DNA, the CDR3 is TGTGCCAGCAGCTCTCTACCAGTAGCTAGCGGCTCCTACAATGAGCAGTTCTTC. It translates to CASSSLPVASGSYNEQFF.

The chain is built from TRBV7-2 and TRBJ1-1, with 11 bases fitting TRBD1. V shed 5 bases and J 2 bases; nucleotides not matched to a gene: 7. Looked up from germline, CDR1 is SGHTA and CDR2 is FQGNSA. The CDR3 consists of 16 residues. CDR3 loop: CASSPGQGAGNTEAFF. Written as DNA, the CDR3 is TGTGCCAGCAGCCCCGGACAGGGGGCAGGAAACACTGAAGCTTTCTTT.

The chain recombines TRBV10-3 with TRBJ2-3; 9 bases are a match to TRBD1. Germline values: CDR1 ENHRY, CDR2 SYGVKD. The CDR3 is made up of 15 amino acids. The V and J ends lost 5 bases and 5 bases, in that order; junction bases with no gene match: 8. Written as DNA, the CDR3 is TGTGCCATCAGTACCGGGACAGGGATAAAAGATACGCAGTATTTT. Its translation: CAISTGTGIKDTQYF.

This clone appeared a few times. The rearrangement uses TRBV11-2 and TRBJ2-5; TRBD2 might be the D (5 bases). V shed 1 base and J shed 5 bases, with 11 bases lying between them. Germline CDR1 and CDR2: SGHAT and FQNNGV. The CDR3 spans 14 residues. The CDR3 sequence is CASSLGPSPETQYF. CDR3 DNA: TGTGCCAGCAGCTTAGGCCCTAGCCCGGAGACCCAGTACTTC.

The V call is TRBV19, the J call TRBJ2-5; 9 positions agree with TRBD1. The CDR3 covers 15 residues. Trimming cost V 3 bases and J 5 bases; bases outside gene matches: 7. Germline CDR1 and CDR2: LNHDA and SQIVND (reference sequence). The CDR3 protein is CASSMTTGGTETQYF. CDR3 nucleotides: TGTGCCAGTAGTATGACGACAGGGGGGACTGAGACCCAGTACTTC.

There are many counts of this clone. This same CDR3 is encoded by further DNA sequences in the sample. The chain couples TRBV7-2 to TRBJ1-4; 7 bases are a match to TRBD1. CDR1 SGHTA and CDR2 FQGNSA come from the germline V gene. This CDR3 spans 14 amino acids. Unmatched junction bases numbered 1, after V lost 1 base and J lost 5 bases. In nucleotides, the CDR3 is TGTGCCAGCAGCTTAGTCAGGGGGAATGAAAAACTGTTTTTT. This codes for CASSLVRGNEKLFF.

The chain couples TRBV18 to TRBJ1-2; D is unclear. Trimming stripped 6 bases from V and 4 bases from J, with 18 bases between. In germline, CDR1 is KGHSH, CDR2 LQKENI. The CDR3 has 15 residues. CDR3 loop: CASSAEGDSGYGYTF. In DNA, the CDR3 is TGTGCCAGCTCGGCCGAGGGTGACTCGGGCTATGGCTACACCTTC.

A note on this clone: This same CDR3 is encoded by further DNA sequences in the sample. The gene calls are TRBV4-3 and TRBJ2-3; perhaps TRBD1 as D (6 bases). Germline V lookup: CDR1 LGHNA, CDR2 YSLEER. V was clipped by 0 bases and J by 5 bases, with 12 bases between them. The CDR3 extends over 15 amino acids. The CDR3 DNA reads TGCGCCAGCAGCCAAGATCGTACAGGGCGAGATACGCAGTATTTT. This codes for CASSQDRTGRDTQYF.

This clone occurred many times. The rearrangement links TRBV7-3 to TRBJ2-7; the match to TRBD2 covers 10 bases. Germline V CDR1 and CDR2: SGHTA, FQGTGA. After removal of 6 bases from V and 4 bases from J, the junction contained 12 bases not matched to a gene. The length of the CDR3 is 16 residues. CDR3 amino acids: CASSQDATSGRYEQYF. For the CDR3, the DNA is TGTGCCAGCAGTCAGGACGCGACTAGCGGGCGATACGAGCAGTACTTC.

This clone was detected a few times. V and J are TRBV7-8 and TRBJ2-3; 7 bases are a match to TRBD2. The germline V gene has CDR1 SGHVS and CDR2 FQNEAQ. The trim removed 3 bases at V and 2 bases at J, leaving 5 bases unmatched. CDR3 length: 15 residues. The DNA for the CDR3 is TGTGCCAGCAGCTTCGGACTAGGGGACACAGATACGCAGTATTTT. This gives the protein CASSFGLGDTDTQYF.

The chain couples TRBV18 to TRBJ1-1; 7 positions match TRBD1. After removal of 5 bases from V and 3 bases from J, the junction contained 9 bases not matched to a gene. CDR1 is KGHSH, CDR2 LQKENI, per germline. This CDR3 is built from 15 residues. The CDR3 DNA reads TGTGCCAGCTCAGAGAGACAGGGATTGGACACTGAAGCTTTCTTT. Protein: CASSERQGLDTEAFF.

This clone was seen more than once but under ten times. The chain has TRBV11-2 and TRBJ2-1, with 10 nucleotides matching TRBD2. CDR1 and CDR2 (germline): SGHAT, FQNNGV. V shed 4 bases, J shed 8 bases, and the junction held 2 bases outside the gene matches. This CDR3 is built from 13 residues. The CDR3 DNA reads TGTGCCAGCAGCTCCGGGACTAGCGATGAGCAGTTCTTC. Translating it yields CASSSGTSDEQFF.

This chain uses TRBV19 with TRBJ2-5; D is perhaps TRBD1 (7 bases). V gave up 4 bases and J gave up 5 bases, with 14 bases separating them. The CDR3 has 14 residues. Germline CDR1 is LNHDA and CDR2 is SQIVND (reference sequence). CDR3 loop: CASSTRQGGETQYF. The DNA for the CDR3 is TGTGCCAGTAGTACCAGACAGGGAGGTGAGACCCAGTACTTC.

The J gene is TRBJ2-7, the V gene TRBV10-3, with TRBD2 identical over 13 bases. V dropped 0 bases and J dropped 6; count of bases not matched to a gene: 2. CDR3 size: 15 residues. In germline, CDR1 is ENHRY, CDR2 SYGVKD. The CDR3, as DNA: TGTGCCATCAGTGAGTCGAGGACTAGCGGGAGCGAGCAGTACTTC. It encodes CAISESRTSGSEQYF.

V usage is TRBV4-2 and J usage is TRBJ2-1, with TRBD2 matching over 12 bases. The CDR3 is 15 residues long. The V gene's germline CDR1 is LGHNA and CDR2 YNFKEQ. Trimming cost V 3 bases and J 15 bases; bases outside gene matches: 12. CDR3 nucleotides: TGTGCCAGCAGCCAGACTACTAGCGGGAGGACGAAACGGTTCTTC. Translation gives CASSQTTSGRTKRFF.

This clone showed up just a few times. The DNA for the CDR3 is TGTGCCAGCGCAGGGGGTTTTGGAAACACCATATATTTT. Translating gives CASAGGFGNTIYF. The chain has TRBV2 and TRBJ1-3; 7 bases are a match to TRBD1. Germline V lookup: CDR1 SNHLY, CDR2 FYNNEI. The CDR3 consists of 13 residues. Trimming cost V 8 bases and J 3 bases; bases outside gene matches: 4.

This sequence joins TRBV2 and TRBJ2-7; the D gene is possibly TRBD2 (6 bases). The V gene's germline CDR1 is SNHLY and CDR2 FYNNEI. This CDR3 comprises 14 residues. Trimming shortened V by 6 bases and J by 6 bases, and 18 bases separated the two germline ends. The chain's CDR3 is CASSDGTAGIEQYF. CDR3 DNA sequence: TGTGCCAGCAGCGACGGGACGGCGGGGATCGAGCAGTACTTC.

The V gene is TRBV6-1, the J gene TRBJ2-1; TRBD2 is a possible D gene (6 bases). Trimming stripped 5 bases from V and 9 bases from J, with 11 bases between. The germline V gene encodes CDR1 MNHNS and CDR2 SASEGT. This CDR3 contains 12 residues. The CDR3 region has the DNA TGTGCCAGCAGTTTCCTGGGAGGTGAGCAGTTCTTC. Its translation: CASSFLGGEQFF.

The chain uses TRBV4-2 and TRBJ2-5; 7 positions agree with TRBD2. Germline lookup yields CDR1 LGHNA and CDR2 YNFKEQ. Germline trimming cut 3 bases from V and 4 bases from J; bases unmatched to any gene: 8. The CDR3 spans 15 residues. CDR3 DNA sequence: TGTGCCAGCAGCCACCAACTAGCGCAGGGAGAGACCCAGTACTTC. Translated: CASSHQLAQGETQYF.

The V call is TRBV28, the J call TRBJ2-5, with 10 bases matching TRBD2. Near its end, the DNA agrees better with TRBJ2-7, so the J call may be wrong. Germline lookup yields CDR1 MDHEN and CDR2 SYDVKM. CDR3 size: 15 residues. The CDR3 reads CASSFLAGVSYEQYF. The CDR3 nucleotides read TGTGCCAGCAGTTTCCTAGCGGGAGTCTCCTACGAGCAGTACTTC.

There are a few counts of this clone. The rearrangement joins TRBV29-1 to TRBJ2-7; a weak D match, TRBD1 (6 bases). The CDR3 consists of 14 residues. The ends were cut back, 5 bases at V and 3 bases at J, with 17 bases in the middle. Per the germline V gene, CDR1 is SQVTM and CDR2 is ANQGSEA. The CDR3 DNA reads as TGCAGCGTTCTTTCTCCAGGGGCAGGCTACGAGCAGTACTTC. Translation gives CSVLSPGAGYEQYF.

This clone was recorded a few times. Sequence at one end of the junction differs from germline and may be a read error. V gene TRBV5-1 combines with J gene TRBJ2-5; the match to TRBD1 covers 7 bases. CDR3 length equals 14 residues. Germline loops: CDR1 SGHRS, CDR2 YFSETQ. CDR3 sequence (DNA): TGTGCCAGCAGCTTGGGGACAGTTCAAGAGACCCAGTACTTC. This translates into CASSLGTVQETQYF.

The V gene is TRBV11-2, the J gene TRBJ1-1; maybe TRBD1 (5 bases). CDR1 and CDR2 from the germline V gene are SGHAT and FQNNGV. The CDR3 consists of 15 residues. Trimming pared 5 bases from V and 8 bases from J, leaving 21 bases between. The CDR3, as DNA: TGTGCCAGCAGCCGCCGTGGGGCCTCAGGGCTAGAAGCTTTCTTT. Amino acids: CASSRRGASGLEAFF. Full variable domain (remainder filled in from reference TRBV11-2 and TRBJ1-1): EAGVAQSPRYKIIEKRQSVAFWCNPISGHATLYWYQQILGQGPKLLIQFQNNGVVDDSQLPKDRFSAERLKGVDSTLKIQPAKLEDSAVYLCASSRRGASGLEAFFGQGTRLTVV.

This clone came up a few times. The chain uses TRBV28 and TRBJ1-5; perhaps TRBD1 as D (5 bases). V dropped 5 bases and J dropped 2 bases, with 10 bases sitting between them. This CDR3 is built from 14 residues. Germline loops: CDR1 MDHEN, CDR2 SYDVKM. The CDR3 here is CASSAGGGNQPQHF. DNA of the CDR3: TGTGCCAGCAGTGCGGGGGGGGGCAATCAGCCCCAGCATTTT.

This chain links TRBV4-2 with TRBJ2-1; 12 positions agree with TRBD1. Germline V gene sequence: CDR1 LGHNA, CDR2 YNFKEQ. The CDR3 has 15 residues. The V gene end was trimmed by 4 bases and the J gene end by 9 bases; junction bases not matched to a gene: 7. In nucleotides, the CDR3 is TGTGCCAGCAGCCTCTCCGGGACAGGGGGCGGTGAGCAGTTCTTC. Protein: CASSLSGTGGGEQFF.

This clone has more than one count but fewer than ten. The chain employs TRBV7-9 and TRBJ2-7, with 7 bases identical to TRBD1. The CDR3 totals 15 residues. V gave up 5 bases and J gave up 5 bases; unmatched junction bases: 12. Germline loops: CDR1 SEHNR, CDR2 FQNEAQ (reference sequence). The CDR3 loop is CASSTRQGSTHEQYF. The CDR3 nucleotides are TGTGCCAGCAGCACCCGACAGGGTTCGACTCACGAGCAGTACTTC.

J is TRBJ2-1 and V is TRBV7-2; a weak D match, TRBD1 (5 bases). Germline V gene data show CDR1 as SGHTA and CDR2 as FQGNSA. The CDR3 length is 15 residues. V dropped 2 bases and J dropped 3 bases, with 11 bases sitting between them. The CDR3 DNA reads TGTGCCAGCAGCTTACAGGGAATCGGCTACAATGAGCAGTTCTTC. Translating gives CASSLQGIGYNEQFF.

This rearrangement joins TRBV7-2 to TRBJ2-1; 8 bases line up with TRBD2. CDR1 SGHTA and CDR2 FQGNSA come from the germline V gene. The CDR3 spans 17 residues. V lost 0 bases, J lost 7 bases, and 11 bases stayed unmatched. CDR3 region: CASSLAFWREERNEQFF. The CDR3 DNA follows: TGTGCCAGCAGCTTAGCGTTTTGGCGGGAGGAAAGGAATGAGCAGTTCTTC.

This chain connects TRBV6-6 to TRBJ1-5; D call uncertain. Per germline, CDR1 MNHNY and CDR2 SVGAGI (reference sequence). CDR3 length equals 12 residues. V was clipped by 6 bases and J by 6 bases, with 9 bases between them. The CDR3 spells CASRGEGQPQHF. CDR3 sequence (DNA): TGTGCCAGCAGGGGAGAGGGTCAGCCCCAGCATTTT.

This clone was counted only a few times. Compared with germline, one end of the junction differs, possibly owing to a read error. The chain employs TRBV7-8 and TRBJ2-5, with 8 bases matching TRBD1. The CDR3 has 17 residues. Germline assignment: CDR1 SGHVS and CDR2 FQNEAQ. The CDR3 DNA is TGTGCCAGCAGCTTTCAGTCAGGGGGCGGAGACCATGAGACCCAGTACTTC. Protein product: CASSFQSGGGDHETQYF.